The present TCR beta chain was sequenced within a study of Graves' ophthalmopathy and Graves' hyperthyroidism. The study amplified TCR beta CDR3 regions using RNA transcripts. A first-round RT-PCR used HTBI primers, followed by a second-round multiplex PCR. Using its own MiXCR run on the multiplex PCR reads, TCRdb lists one record per CDR3 protein. The sample contains 500,000 to 600,000 distinct CDR3 sequences, about two fifths of which appear only once. Between the trimmed V and J ends, which lost 4 bases and 0 bases, there was a span of 9 bases. The germline V gene has CDR1 LGHNA and CDR2 YNFKEQ. This CDR3 is 15 amino acids long. This clonotype was detected only a few times. The antigen is undetermined. Notes on the study in general: A 13-signature model separated ophthalmopathy from stable hyperthyroidism, reaching roughly 85% sensitivity and roughly 81% specificity cross-validated. Blood was where most expanded thyroid clonotypes above 0.001 frequency also turned up.

This chain uses TRBV4-2 with TRBJ1-4; D may be TRBD1 (5 bases). This sequence was found in an adult man with Graves' hyperthyroidism. Source material: peripheral blood or thyroid tissue (not recorded which). CDR3 loop: CASSPRQTTNEKLFF. The CDR3 DNA is TGTGCCAGCAGCCCTAGACAGACAACTAATGAAAAACTGTTTTTT.